One and the same sample provided the 20 T cell receptor beta chains below, sequenced in a study of T cells in Graves' hyperthyroidism and ophthalmopathy. RNA transcripts yielded amplified TCR beta CDR3 regions. An initial round of RT-PCR targeting the TCR CDR3 relied on the HTBI primer set. MiXCR, run by TCRdb on the multiplex PCR reads, gives a single entry per CDR3 protein. The repertoire consists of roughly 500,000 distinct CDR3 sequences, with around 45% occurring once and the leading ten covering around 19%. The source material was peripheral blood or thyroid tissue (not recorded which). The receptors originated from an adult woman with Graves' disease, either hyperthyroidism or ophthalmopathy (not recorded which).

The sample holds many counts of this clonotype. The gene calls are TRBV2 and TRBJ2-7; tentatively, D is TRBD2 (5 bases). V was cut by 10 bases and J by 2 bases, with 15 bases left in between. Per germline, CDR1 SNHLY and CDR2 FYNNEI. The CDR3 totals 13 residues. The CDR3 loop reads CATAAGGPYEQYF. CDR3 nucleotide sequence: TGTGCCACCGCTGCGGGTGGGCCCTACGAGCAGTACTTC.

V usage is TRBV10-3 and J usage is TRBJ2-6; the D call may be TRBD1 or TRBD2 (5 bases each). In germline, CDR1 is ENHRY, CDR2 SYGVKD. V lost 6 bases and J lost 4, with 22 bases in between. The CDR3 has 18 amino acids. CDR3 amino acids: CAISGSRQRVAGANVLTF. The CDR3 DNA follows: TGTGCCATCAGCGGCTCTCGACAGAGGGTGGCCGGGGCCAACGTCCTGACTTTC.

V usage is TRBV7-6 and J usage is TRBJ2-7, with D perhaps TRBD1 (6 bases). CDR1 is SGHVS, CDR2 FNYEAQ, per germline. CDR3 length: 14 amino acids. Trimming removed 3 bases from V and 7 bases from J, with 16 bases in between. The CDR3 sequence is CASSFRPDSEEQYF. The CDR3 DNA reads TGTGCCAGCAGCTTCCGACCGGACAGTGAAGAGCAGTACTTC.

This clonotype was counted ten times or more. DNA of the CDR3: TGTGCCAGTAGTATAGTCGCAGCGGGAGGGTTTTTCAACGAGCAGTACTTC. The encoded protein is CASSIVAAGGFFNEQYF. The rearrangement joins TRBV19 to TRBJ2-7; 10 positions match TRBD2. Germline-derived CDR1 and CDR2 are LNHDA and SQIVND (reference sequence). With 1 base clipped from V and 5 bases from J, the junction kept 11 bases outside the gene matches. The CDR3 has 17 residues.

V usage is TRBV29-1 and J usage is TRBJ2-2; TRBD1 or TRBD2 may be the D gene (7 bases each). The CDR3 consists of 16 residues. Trimming pared 7 bases from V and 4 bases from J, leaving 22 bases between. CDR1 is SQVTM, CDR2 ANQGSEA, per germline. CDR3 sequence: CSAPRGLAELTGELFF. CDR3 sequence (DNA): TGCAGCGCCCCTAGGGGGCTAGCGGAACTCACCGGGGAGCTGTTTTTT.

In regard to this clonotype: A single base separates this from a much larger clone, so it may be a read error. DNA for the CDR3: TGTGCCAGCACCTGGGCGGGAAGGGAGGCCCAGTACTTC. Its translation is CASTWAGREAQYF. The chain is built from TRBV3-1 and TRBJ2-5; possible D gene TRBD2, 6 bases. Trimming took off 7 bases at V and 9 bases at J, with 18 bases between the two ends. In germline, CDR1 is LGHDT, CDR2 YNNKEL (reference sequence). This CDR3 has 13 residues.

V is TRBV20-1 and J is TRBJ2-7, with D maybe TRBD2 (6 bases). Germline assignment: CDR1 DFQATT and CDR2 SNEGSKA (reference sequence). The CDR3 is 12 residues long. Trimming took 5 bases from V and 7 from J, leaving 15 bases between them. CDR3 DNA: TGCAGTGCTTTCCAGACTAGTTCGGAGCAGTACTTC. Its protein is CSAFQTSSEQYF.

The chain couples TRBV15 to TRBJ2-5; D not certain. The CDR3 is 12 residues long. The germline V gene has CDR1 LNHNV and CDR2 YYDKDF (reference sequence). Trimming stripped 3 bases from V and 9 bases from J, with 11 bases between. The DNA for the CDR3 is TGTGCCACCAGCAGGGGGTCATCGCCCCAGTACTTC. Translation: CATSRGSSPQYF.

The genes are TRBV5-1 and TRBJ1-5, with D perhaps TRBD1 (5 bases). CDR3 length equals 17 residues. Trimming shortened V by 0 bases and J by 2 bases, and 15 bases separated the two germline ends. The germline V gene has CDR1 SGHRS and CDR2 YFSETQ. In DNA, the CDR3 is TGCGCCAGCAGCTTGGAAGCAGGGAGGGCTGGCAATCAGCCCCAGCATTTT. It encodes CASSLEAGRAGNQPQHF.

A word on this clonotype: With a much larger clone just one base away, this may be a read error. The V call is TRBV14, the J call TRBJ2-2; D is perhaps TRBD1 (5 bases). CDR1 and CDR2 from the germline V gene are SGHDN and FVKESK. There are 17 residues in the CDR3. The CDR3 DNA reads as TGTGCCAGCAGCCCCCAGTGGGGCTACCCGAACACCGAGGAGCTGTTTTTT. Translating gives CASSPQWGYPNTEELFF.

The V gene is TRBV20-1, the J gene TRBJ2-5; D unresolved. Per germline, CDR1 DFQATT and CDR2 SNEGSKA (reference sequence). This CDR3 region has 14 residues. The V end lost 6 bases, the J end lost 4 bases, and 18 bases lay between the germline ends. CDR3 coding DNA: TGCAGTGCCTGGAGAAGACCACCGCCAGAGACCCAGTACTTC. Encoded protein: CSAWRRPPPETQYF.

This clonotype occurred many times. The V call is TRBV6-2 or TRBV6-3, the J call TRBJ1-4, with no clear D. The V gene's germline CDR1 is MNHEY and CDR2 SVGEGT. With 0 bases removed from V and 8 bases from J, the gap between germline ends came to 4 bases. The CDR3 is 12 residues long. This CDR3 is CASSYSREKLFF. The CDR3 region has the DNA TGTGCCAGCAGTTACTCAAGGGAAAAACTGTTTTTT.

The chain joins TRBV5-1 to TRBJ2-7, with 11 bases aligning to TRBD2. CDR1 is SGHRS, CDR2 YFSETQ, per germline. The CDR3 is made up of 17 amino acids. The V segment lost 2 bases and the J segment 2 bases; nucleotides outside the gene matches: 9. The CDR3 DNA reads as TGCGCCAGCAGCTTAGTACTAGCGGGAGAGACCCCCTACGAGCAGTACTTC. Encoded protein: CASSLVLAGETPYEQYF.

Many counts were recorded for this clonotype. This chain connects TRBV6-6 to TRBJ1-1; no clear D gene. Germline-derived CDR1 and CDR2 are MNHNY and SVGAGI (reference sequence). The CDR3 is 14 amino acids. The V and J ends lost 2 bases and 10 bases respectively, with 17 bases between them. The CDR3 protein is CASSYAARRGVAFF. The CDR3 DNA sequence: TGTGCCAGCAGTTACGCGGCACGTCGAGGAGTAGCTTTCTTT.

Note on this clonotype: A much larger clone differs from this one at a single base, so this may be a read error. This chain connects TRBV11-1 to TRBJ1-2, with a tentative D call TRBD1 (5 bases). The V end was cut by 9 bases, the J end by 4 bases, with 15 bases between. Germline V CDR1 and CDR2: SGHAT, FQDESV (reference sequence). The CDR3 extends over 13 amino acids. The DNA for the CDR3 is TGTGCCAGTAGAGAGGCAGGGAGCTATGGCTACACCTTC. It specifies CASREAGSYGYTF.

This clonotype was seen ten or more times. J is TRBJ2-5 and V is TRBV12-3 or TRBV12-4; the D gene is possibly TRBD2 (5 bases). The CDR3 is 13 amino acids. Deletions cut 3 bases from V and 4 bases from J, with 9 bases between. CDR3 amino acids: CASSFEGLETQYF. The CDR3 bases are TGTGCCAGCAGTTTTGAGGGATTAGAGACCCAGTACTTC.

The gene calls are TRBV7-8 and TRBJ1-1; unclear D gene. V was clipped by 8 bases and J by 8 bases, with 18 bases between them. The germline CDR1 and CDR2 sequences are SGHVS and FQNEAQ. This CDR3 has 13 residues. CDR3 sequence: CASPPGGRTEAFF. CDR3 in DNA: TGTGCCAGCCCGCCGGGAGGACGCACCGAAGCTTTCTTT.

The genes are TRBV6-1 and TRBJ2-7; D possibly corresponds to TRBD2 (7 bases). The V gene lost 5 bases and the J gene lost 5 bases, with 19 bases spanning the gap. Germline V gene data show CDR1 as MNHNS and CDR2 as SASEGT. The CDR3 contains 15 residues. The CDR3 DNA is TGTGCCAGCAGTCGGCCGGGGGGCGTTTTACACGAGCAGTACTTC. Encoded protein: CASSRPGGVLHEQYF.

CDR3 residues: CASSRGLANNEQFF. DNA of the CDR3: TGTGCCAGCAGTAGAGGGCTAGCGAACAATGAGCAGTTCTTC. The rearrangement uses TRBV12-3 or TRBV12-4 and TRBJ2-5; TRBD2 might be the D (6 bases). The end of the DNA is better explained by TRBJ2-1, so the J call may be wrong. The CDR3 sequence is 14 residues long.

In its sample, this clonotype was seen many times. The V gene is TRBV4-1, the J gene TRBJ2-7; D ambiguous. The V end was cut by 8 bases, the J end by 2 bases, with 16 bases between. CDR3 length equals 14 residues. Germline-derived CDR1 and CDR2 are MGHRA and YSYEKL. CDR3 in amino acids: CASSSRAETYEQYF. The CDR3 DNA is TGCGCCAGCTCCTCCCGTGCGGAAACCTACGAGCAGTACTTC.